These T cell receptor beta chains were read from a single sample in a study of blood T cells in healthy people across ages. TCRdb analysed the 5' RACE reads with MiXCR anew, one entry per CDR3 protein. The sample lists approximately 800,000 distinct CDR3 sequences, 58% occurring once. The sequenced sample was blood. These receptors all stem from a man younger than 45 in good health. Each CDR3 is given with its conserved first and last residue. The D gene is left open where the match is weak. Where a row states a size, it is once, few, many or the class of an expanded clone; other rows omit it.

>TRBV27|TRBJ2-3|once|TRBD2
CASRFQREGPDTQYF
TGTGCCAGCAGATTTCAGCGGGAGGGCCCGGATACGCAGTATTTT
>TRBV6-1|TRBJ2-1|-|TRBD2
CASREVDGRAYNEQFF
TGTGCCAGCAGAGAAGTAGATGGGAGGGCCTACAATGAGCAGTTCTTC
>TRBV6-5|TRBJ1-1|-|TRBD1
CASSPYATGMNTEAFF
TGTGCCAGCAGTCCGTACGCGACAGGGATGAACACTGAAGCTTTCTTT
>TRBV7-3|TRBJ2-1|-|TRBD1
CASSLFGTGAGNEQFF
TGTGCCAGCAGCTTATTCGGGACAGGGGCGGGCAATGAGCAGTTCTTC
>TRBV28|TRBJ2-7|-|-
CATRQPTAYEQYF
TGTGCCACCAGACAGCCTACCGCCTACGAGCAGTACTTC
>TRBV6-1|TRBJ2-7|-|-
CASRTPGSSYEQYF
TGTGCCAGCAGAACTCCAGGGTCCTCCTACGAGCAGTACTTC
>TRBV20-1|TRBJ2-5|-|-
CSAPTNLETQYF
TGCAGTGCTCCGACTAACCTAGAGACCCAGTACTTC
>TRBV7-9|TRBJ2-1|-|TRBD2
CVQTASGHNEQFF
TGTGTACAAACGGCTAGCGGGCACAATGAGCAGTTCTTC
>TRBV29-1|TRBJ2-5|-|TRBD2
CSVENSGGPNEQYF
TGCAGCGTTGAGAATAGCGGGGGACCAAATGAGCAGTACTTC
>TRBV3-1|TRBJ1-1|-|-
CASSPLQGWVSTEAFF
TGTGCCAGCAGCCCCTTACAGGGTTGGGTGAGCACTGAAGCTTTCTTT
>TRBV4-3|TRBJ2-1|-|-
CASSQLEGNEQFF
TGCGCCAGCAGCCAACTGGAGGGGAATGAGCAGTTCTTC
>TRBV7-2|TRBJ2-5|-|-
CASSLARMRPKETQYF
TGTGCCAGCAGCTTAGCGCGCATGAGGCCCAAAGAGACCCAGTACTTC
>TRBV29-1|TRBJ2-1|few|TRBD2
CSVDGLAGKRNEQFF
TGCAGCGTTGATGGACTAGCGGGAAAGAGGAATGAGCAGTTCTTC
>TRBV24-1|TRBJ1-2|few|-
CATSDYTYGYTF
TGTGCCACCAGTGATTACACCTATGGCTACACCTTC
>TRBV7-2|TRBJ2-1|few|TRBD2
CASSFGLAGFEQFF
TGTGCCAGCAGCTTCGGACTAGCGGGATTTGAGCAGTTCTTC
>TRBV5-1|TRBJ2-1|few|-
CASSLVTGGYEQFF
TGCGCCAGCAGCTTGGTCACCGGGGGCTATGAGCAGTTCTTC
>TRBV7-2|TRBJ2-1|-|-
CASSLRQTSSYNEQFF
TGTGCCAGCAGCTTAAGACAGACCAGCTCCTACAATGAGCAGTTCTTC
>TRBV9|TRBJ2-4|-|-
CASSTPLENEQYF
TGTGCCAGCAGCACCCCGTTAGAAAATGAGCAGTACTTC
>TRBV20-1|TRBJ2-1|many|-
CSATEYNEQFF
TGCAGTGCTACAGAATACAATGAGCAGTTCTTC
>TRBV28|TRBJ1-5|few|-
CASSDYREGGQPQHF
TGTGCCAGCAGTGATTACAGGGAAGGAGGCCAGCCCCAGCATTTT
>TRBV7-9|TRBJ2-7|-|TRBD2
CASSRRLAGGQYNEQYF
TGTGCCAGCAGCCGCAGACTAGCGGGGGGACAATACAATGAGCAGTACTTC
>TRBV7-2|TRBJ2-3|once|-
CASSLLPGSADTRYF
TGTGCCAGCAGCTTACTCCCCGGGAGTGCAGATACGCGGTATTTT
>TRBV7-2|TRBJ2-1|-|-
CASSSGPTRFF
TGTGCCAGCAGCTCAGGACCTACGAGGTTCTTC
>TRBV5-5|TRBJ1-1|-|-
CASSWGRANTEAFF
TGTGCCAGCAGCTGGGGCCGGGCGAACACTGAAGCTTTCTTT
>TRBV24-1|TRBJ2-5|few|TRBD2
CATSETTSGQETQYF
TGTGCCACCAGTGAGACTACTAGCGGCCAAGAGACCCAGTACTTC
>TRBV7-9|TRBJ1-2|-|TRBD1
CASSPTQGPVNYGYTF
TGTGCCAGCAGCCCAACACAGGGGCCGGTTAACTATGGCTACACCTTC
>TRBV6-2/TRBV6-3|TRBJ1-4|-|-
CASSRTDGEKLFF
TGTGCCAGCTCCAGGACGGATGGAGAAAAACTGTTTTTT
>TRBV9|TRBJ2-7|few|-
CASSVSNSAYEQYF
TGTGCCAGCAGCGTGTCTAACAGCGCCTACGAGCAGTACTTC
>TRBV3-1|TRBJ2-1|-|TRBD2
CASSQFGGGAYNEQFF
TGTGCCAGCAGCCAATTCGGCGGGGGGGCCTACAATGAGCAGTTCTTC
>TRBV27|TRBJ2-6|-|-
CTSSLVVGNGANVLTF
TGTACCAGCAGTTTAGTGGTAGGGAATGGGGCCAACGTCCTGACTTTC
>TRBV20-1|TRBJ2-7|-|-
CSAVGPVEDYEQYF
TGCAGTGCTGTGGGGCCTGTAGAAGACTACGAGCAGTACTTC
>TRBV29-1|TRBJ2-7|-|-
CSAYSPAYEQYF
TGCAGCGCCTATTCCCCCGCCTACGAGCAGTACTTC
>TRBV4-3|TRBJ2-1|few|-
CASSHGSGNNEQFF
TGCGCCAGCAGCCACGGGTCGGGGAACAATGAGCAGTTCTTC
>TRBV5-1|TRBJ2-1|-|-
CASSYGGGARYKDNEQFF
TGCGCCAGCAGCTACGGCGGCGGGGCCCGGTATAAGGACAATGAGCAGTTCTTC
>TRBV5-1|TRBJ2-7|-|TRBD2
CASSLQFTSGRNSEQYF
TGCGCCAGCAGCTTACAGTTCACTAGCGGGAGAAATTCCGAGCAGTACTTC
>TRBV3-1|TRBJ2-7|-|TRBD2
CASSPEGPLAGGRDEQYF
TGTGCCAGCAGCCCGGAGGGGCCACTAGCGGGGGGTCGGGATGAGCAGTACTTC
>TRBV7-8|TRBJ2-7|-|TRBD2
CASSHSPWGEGYEQYF
TGTGCCAGCAGCCATAGTCCCTGGGGGGAGGGCTACGAGCAGTACTTC
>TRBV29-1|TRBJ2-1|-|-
CSVDQDRSTDTQFF
TGCAGCGTTGATCAGGACAGAAGCACAGATACGCAGTTCTTC
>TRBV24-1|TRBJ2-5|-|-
CATSDSGETQYF
TGTGCCACCAGTGATTCGGGGGAGACCCAGTACTTC
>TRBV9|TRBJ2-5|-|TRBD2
CASSLAGGLVNEQYF
TGTGCCAGCAGCCTAGCGGGAGGCCTAGTCAATGAGCAGTACTTC